This T cell receptor (beta chain) was recorded in a study of cytomegalovirus exposure and HLA in healthy donors. The CDR3 sequence is 14 residues long. CDR1 SGHDT and CDR2 YYEEEE come from the germline V gene. V was trimmed by 1 base and J by 3 bases, leaving 5 bases between them. Measured with immunoSEQ multiplex PCR; TCRdb has only the in-frame clones, and not every one. The sample includes some 170,000 clones, roughly 86% of them seen just once. This receptor was identified in a man between 18 and 35 years old in good health and CMV-seropositive. The V gene is TRBV5-6, the J gene TRBJ2-6; D uncertain. Sequences were obtained from PBMCs. The CDR3 DNA reads as TGTGCCAGCAGCTTGTCCCTTGGGGCCAACGTCCTGACTTTC. This gives the protein CASSLSLGANVLTF.